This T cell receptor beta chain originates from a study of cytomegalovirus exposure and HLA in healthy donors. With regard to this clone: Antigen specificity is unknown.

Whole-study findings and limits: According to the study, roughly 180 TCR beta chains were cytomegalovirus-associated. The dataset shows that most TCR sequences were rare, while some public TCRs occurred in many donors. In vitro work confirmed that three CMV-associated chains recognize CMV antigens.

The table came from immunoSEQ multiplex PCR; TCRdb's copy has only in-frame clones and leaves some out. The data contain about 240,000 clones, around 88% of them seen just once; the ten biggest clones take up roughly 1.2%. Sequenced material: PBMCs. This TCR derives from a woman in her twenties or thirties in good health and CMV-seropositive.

CDR3 protein: CASSPYWAYEQYF. CDR3 coding DNA: TGTGCCAGCAGCCCATATTGGGCGTACGAGCAGTACTTC. The V call is TRBV14, the J call TRBJ2-7; D ambiguous. Per the germline V gene, CDR1 is SGHDN and CDR2 is FVKESK. The CDR3 extends over 13 amino acids. The V end was cut by 4 bases, the J end by 4 bases, with 11 bases between. The full variable domain, rest sourced from reference TRBV14 and TRBJ2-7, is EAGVTQFPSHSVIEKGQTVTLRCDPISGHDNLYWYRRVMGKEIKFLLHFVKESKQDESGMPNNRFLAERTGGTYSTLKVQPAELEDSGVYFCASSPYWAYEQYFGPGTRLTVT.